The 2 T cell receptor beta chains given below trace back to one sample, sequenced in a study of blood T cell repertoires in COVID-19 (dated by TCRdb to about 2020). The library was built by means of the immunoSEQ multiplex PCR assay. TCRdb holds this immuneACCESS table with in-frame rearrangements only. Some clones are missing; in checked studies, unresolved V genes explain under half, and the rest has no known cause. This sample lists about 150,000 clones; around 82% were detected once. The ten most abundant clones make up 0.63% of the sample. Sequencing input: peripheral blood. The source is a man between 60 and 75 years old with COVID-19, enrolled during active disease.

The chain recombines TRBV6-5 with TRBJ2-1; TRBD2 matches at 11 bases. Germline V gene lookup returns CDR1 MNHEY and CDR2 SVGAGI. Trimming took 6 bases from V and 6 from J; bases not matched to a gene: 7. This CDR3 spans 15 amino acids. Here the CDR3 reads CASRGIAGGINEQFF. For the CDR3, the DNA is TGTGCCAGCAGGGGAATAGCGGGGGGGATCAATGAGCAGTTCTTC.

The rearrangement joins TRBV5-1 to TRBJ1-1, with unresolved D. With 0 bases removed from V and 1 base from J, the gap between germline ends came to 10 bases. The CDR3 contains 15 residues. Looked up from germline, CDR1 is SGHRS and CDR2 is YFSETQ. This CDR3 is CASSLAPNTNTEAFF. Written as DNA, the CDR3 is TGCGCCAGCAGCTTGGCACCCAACACGAACACTGAAGCTTTCTTT.